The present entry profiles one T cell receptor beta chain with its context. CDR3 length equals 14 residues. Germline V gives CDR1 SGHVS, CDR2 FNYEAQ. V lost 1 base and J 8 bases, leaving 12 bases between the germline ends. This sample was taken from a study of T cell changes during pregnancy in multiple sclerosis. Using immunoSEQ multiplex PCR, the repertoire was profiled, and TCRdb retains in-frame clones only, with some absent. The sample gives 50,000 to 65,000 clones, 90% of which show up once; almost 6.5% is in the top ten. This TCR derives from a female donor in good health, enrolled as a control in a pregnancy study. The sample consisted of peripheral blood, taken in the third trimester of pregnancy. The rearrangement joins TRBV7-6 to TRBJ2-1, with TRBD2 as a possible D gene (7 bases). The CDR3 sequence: CASSLEGGGDEQFF. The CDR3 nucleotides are TGTGCCAGCAGCTTAGAGGGAGGGGGGGATGAGCAGTTCTTC.